What follows are 23 T cell receptor beta chains derived from one specimen sequenced in a study of blood T cell repertoires in COVID-19. Here immunoSEQ multiplex PCR was the method, and the copy in TCRdb shows in-frame clones only, minus some. The sample includes approximately 190,000 clones, about 80% of them seen just once. The sequencing sample was made of peripheral blood. The source of these receptors is a man between 60 and 75 years old with acute or convalescent COVID-19.

The chain uses TRBV28 and TRBJ2-7, with 10 bases lining up with TRBD2. CDR1 is MDHEN and CDR2 is SYDVKM in the germline V gene. V shed 3 bases, J shed 6 bases, and the junction held 11 bases outside the gene matches. The CDR3 loop spans 16 amino acids. CDR3 bases: TGTGCCAGCAGTTTGGCTAGCGGGGGCCAATTGGGCGAGCAGTACTTC. Amino acids: CASSLASGGQLGEQYF. The full variable domain, rest sourced from reference TRBV28 and TRBJ2-7, is DVKVTQSSRYLVKRTGEKVFLECVQDMDHENMFWYRQDPGLGLRLIYFSYDVKMKEKGDIPEGYSVSREKKERFSLILESASTNQTSMYLCASSLASGGQLGEQYFGPGTRLTVT.

V gene TRBV20-1 combines with J gene TRBJ2-7; D is perhaps TRBD2 (5 bases). The CDR3 contains 14 residues. V gave up 4 bases and J gave up 1 base, with 14 bases separating them. Per the germline V gene, CDR1 is DFQATT and CDR2 is SNEGSKA (reference sequence). DNA for the CDR3: TGCAGTGCTATTGAGGGAGTAGGGTCCTACGAGCAGTACTTC. Translating it yields CSAIEGVGSYEQYF.

This clone showed up just once. The chain uses TRBV3-1 (or the pseudogene TRBV3-2) and TRBJ1-3; 7 positions match TRBD1. V shed 6 bases and J 5 bases; nucleotides not matched to a gene: 7. CDR3 length: 14 residues. The germline CDR1 and CDR2 sequences are LGHDT and YNNKEL (reference sequence). CDR3 in DNA: TGTGCCAGCAGGGAGACAGGGAGTCGAAACACCATATATTTT. Translation gives CASRETGSRNTIYF.

This chain uses TRBV5-4 with TRBJ2-1; no definite D call. Germline CDR1 SGHNT, CDR2 YYREEE (reference sequence). V gave up 1 base and J gave up 6 bases, with 5 bases separating them. CDR3 length equals 12 residues. CDR3 DNA sequence: TGTGCCAGCAGCTTGACGGGCAATGAGCAGTTCTTC. It specifies CASSLTGNEQFF. Looking up the rest from reference TRBV5-4 and TRBJ2-1 gives the full variable domain: ETGVTQSPTHLIKTRGQQVTLRCSSQSGHNTVSWYQQALGQGPQFIFQYYREEENGRGNFPPRFSGLQFPNYSSELNVNALELDDSALYLCASSLTGNEQFFGPGTRLTVL.

The chain employs TRBV5-1 and TRBJ1-4; 7 nucleotides line up with TRBD1. Germline-derived CDR1 and CDR2 are SGHRS and YFSETQ. This CDR3 spans 15 amino acids. Unmatched junction bases numbered 7, after V lost 1 base and J lost 7 bases. The CDR3 coding sequence is TGCGCCAGCAGCTTGACTGACAGGGTGGCTGAAAAACTGTTTTTT. Translating it yields CASSLTDRVAEKLFF.

This clone was seen more than once but under ten times. J is TRBJ2-7 and V is TRBV11-2, with 9 bases aligning to TRBD2. This CDR3 has 15 residues. Germline trimming cut 5 bases from V and 2 bases from J; bases unmatched to any gene: 7. Germline V CDR1 and CDR2: SGHAT, FQNNGV. The CDR3 is CASSPSRGRAYEQYF. CDR3 nucleotides: TGTGCCAGCAGCCCCTCGCGCGGGAGGGCCTACGAGCAGTACTTC.

The V gene is TRBV3-1 (or the pseudogene TRBV3-2), the J gene TRBJ1-3; no firm D call. The V end lost 5 bases, the J end lost 12 bases, and 20 bases lay between the germline ends. The CDR3 is 14 residues long. In germline, CDR1 is LGHDT, CDR2 YNNKEL (reference sequence). The CDR3 loop reads CASSGIDTGRDIYF. CDR3 DNA: TGTGCCAGCAGCGGGATTGATACTGGACGGGACATATATTTT.

The chain is built from TRBV9 and TRBJ2-3; 10 bases are a match to TRBD2. The V gene end was trimmed by 4 bases and the J gene end by 0 bases; junction bases not matched to a gene: 8. The V gene's germline CDR1 is SGDLS and CDR2 YYNGEE. The length of the CDR3 is 17 residues. In DNA, the CDR3 is TGTGCCAGCAGCCCCGGACTAGCGGATACTAGCACAGATACGCAGTATTTT. It yields the protein CASSPGLADTSTDTQYF. The entire variable domain, with the rest obtained from reference TRBV9 and TRBJ2-3, is as follows: DSGVTQTPKHLITATGQRVTLRCSPRSGDLSVYWYQQSLDQGLQFLIQYYNGEERAKGNILERFSAQQFPDLHSELNLSSLELGDSALYFCASSPGLADTSTDTQYFGPGTRLTVL.

V gene TRBV6-2 or TRBV6-3 combines with J gene TRBJ2-7; D is perhaps TRBD1 (7 bases). The CDR3 covers 15 residues. Germline loops: CDR1 MNHEY, CDR2 SVGEGT. V was cut by 2 bases and J by 2 bases, with 13 bases left in between. CDR3: CASSYLPGGPYEQYF. The DNA of the CDR3 is TGTGCCAGCAGTTACCTGCCAGGGGGGCCCTACGAGCAGTACTTC.

The J gene is TRBJ1-1, the V gene TRBV19; D remains ambiguous. With 3 bases removed from V and 5 bases from J, the gap between germline ends came to 13 bases. The CDR3 covers 14 residues. Germline CDR1 and CDR2: LNHDA and SQIVND (reference sequence). In nucleotides, the CDR3 is TGTGCCAGTAGTATTCGAGGGAGTAGAACTGAAGCTTTCTTT. Translating gives CASSIRGSRTEAFF.

This clone was detected once. V and J are TRBV5-6 and TRBJ2-7; tentative D call: TRBD2 (5 bases). This CDR3 contains 11 residues. With 1 base removed from V and 6 bases from J, the gap between germline ends came to 5 bases. CDR1 SGHDT and CDR2 YYEEEE come from the germline V gene. This CDR3 reads CASSLSGEQYF. The CDR3 bases are TGTGCCAGCAGCTTGAGCGGCGAGCAGTACTTC.

The chain employs TRBV9 and TRBJ2-1; D is undetermined. V was shortened by 0 bases and J by 3 bases, with 10 bases between the two germline ends. The CDR3 totals 15 residues. Germline values: CDR1 SGDLS, CDR2 YYNGEE. CDR3 sequence (DNA): TGTGCCAGCAGCGTAGTTGCGGCGGACTACAATGAGCAGTTCTTC. It encodes CASSVVAADYNEQFF.

The chain carries TRBV24-1 and TRBJ2-2; a weak D match, TRBD1 (6 bases). Trimming took 7 bases from V and 4 from J, leaving 12 bases between them. The CDR3 contains 14 residues. CDR1 and CDR2 from the germline V gene are KGHDR and SFDVKD. This CDR3 is CATRGAWGTGELFF. CDR3 coding DNA: TGTGCCACCAGGGGGGCGTGGGGCACCGGGGAGCTGTTTTTT.

The rearrangement joins TRBV4-3 to TRBJ2-3; 13 positions match TRBD2. The germline gives CDR1 LGHNA, CDR2 YSLEER. J gave up 3 bases and V 4 bases, and 4 bases lay outside the gene matches. The CDR3 has 16 amino acids. In DNA form, the CDR3 reads TGCGCCAGCAGCCCTACTAGCGGGGGGGTGACAGATACGCAGTATTTT. Translating gives CASSPTSGGVTDTQYF.

V is TRBV6-2 or TRBV6-3 and J is TRBJ1-1; maybe TRBD1 (5 bases). This CDR3 contains 16 residues. With 5 bases removed from V and 5 bases from J, the gap between germline ends came to 21 bases. Germline V lookup: CDR1 MNHEY, CDR2 SVGEGT. The CDR3 nucleotides read TGTGCCAGCAGTCAAACGGGGGGACGAGGAAGTACTGAAGCTTTCTTT. This codes for CASSQTGGRGSTEAFF.

The chain uses TRBV5-6 and TRBJ2-2; no definite D call. Germline assignment: CDR1 SGHDT and CDR2 YYEEEE. Trimming shortened V by 6 bases and J by 1 base, and 16 bases separated the two germline ends. The CDR3 spans 16 residues. The CDR3 protein is CASTPSLAQNTGELFF. CDR3 DNA: TGTGCCAGCACCCCTAGTTTAGCCCAGAACACCGGGGAGCTGTTTTTT.

The chain has TRBV4-2 and TRBJ2-3; 7 bases match TRBD2. Trimming took 4 bases from V and 4 from J; bases not matched to a gene: 8. From germline, CDR1 is LGHNA and CDR2 YNFKEQ. The CDR3 is 15 amino acids. The CDR3 spells CASSLAGGEADTQYF. In DNA form, the CDR3 reads TGTGCCAGCAGCCTAGCGGGCGGTGAGGCAGATACGCAGTATTTT.

V gene TRBV4-2 combines with J gene TRBJ2-3; D is ambiguous. V lost 5 bases, J lost 6 bases, and 18 bases lay in between. Germline V gives CDR1 LGHNA, CDR2 YNFKEQ. The CDR3 is 15 amino acids. The CDR3 spells CASSNPSLWSDTQYF. Here the CDR3 DNA reads TGTGCCAGCAGCAACCCTAGTTTATGGTCCGATACGCAGTATTTT.

The chain joins TRBV29-1 to TRBJ2-3; 9 bases are a match to TRBD2. Germline values: CDR1 SQVTM, CDR2 ANQGSEA. J gave up 6 bases and V 7 bases, and 20 bases lay outside the gene matches. The CDR3 spans 17 residues. The CDR3 sequence is CSGPGRSGGPGRDTQYF. The CDR3 DNA is TGCAGCGGCCCGGGAAGGAGCGGGGGGCCGGGCCGTGATACGCAGTATTTT.

The J gene is TRBJ2-7, the V gene TRBV27; D is unresolved. Per germline, CDR1 MNHEY and CDR2 SMNVEV (reference sequence). CDR3 length: 13 residues. V gave up 6 bases and J gave up 3 bases, with 12 bases separating them. Here the CDR3 reads CASSQIGGYEQYF. The CDR3 nucleotides read TGTGCCAGCAGCCAGATTGGCGGCTACGAGCAGTACTTC.

Regarding this clone: Other DNA variants within this sample encode the same CDR3. V usage is TRBV24-1 and J usage is TRBJ2-2, with 9 bases aligning to TRBD1. With 4 bases clipped from V and 3 bases from J, the junction kept 5 bases outside the gene matches. The germline gives CDR1 KGHDR, CDR2 SFDVKD. The CDR3 sequence is 16 residues long. The CDR3 DNA follows: TGTGCCACCAGTGACCCGGGACAGGGAGACACCGGGGAGCTGTTTTTT. Translation: CATSDPGQGDTGELFF.

The CDR3 nucleotides are TGTGCCAGTAGTATACGGGACTACCATTACAATGAGCAGTTCTTC. Its translation is CASSIRDYHYNEQFF. The chain recombines TRBV19 with TRBJ2-1, with 7 bases aligning to TRBD2. The CDR3 length is 15 residues. Germline V gene sequence: CDR1 LNHDA, CDR2 SQIVND (reference sequence). The V gene end was trimmed by 2 bases and the J gene end by 4 bases; junction bases not matched to a gene: 5. Complete variable domain (other parts from reference TRBV19 and TRBJ2-1): DGGITQSPKYLFRKEGQNVTLSCEQNLNHDAMYWYRQDPGQGLRLIYYSQIVNDFQKGDIAEGYSVSREKKESFPLTVTSAQKNPTAFYLCASSIRDYHYNEQFFGPGTRLTVL.

The CDR3 bases are TGCGCCAGCAGCTACCCTAAGGCTAGCGGGAGGGCTACGCGCTACAATGAGCAGTTCTTC. Protein product: CASSYPKASGRATRYNEQFF. V gene TRBV5-1 combines with J gene TRBJ2-1; 12 nucleotides match TRBD2. Germline CDR1 reads SGHRS; CDR2 reads YFSETQ. CDR3 length equals 20 residues. V gave up 3 bases and J gave up 3 bases; unmatched junction bases: 16.